The clone carrying this T cell receptor beta chain was counted only a few times. What it binds is not known. These data are taken from a study of Graves' ophthalmopathy and Graves' hyperthyroidism. Exclusion covered patients with other autoimmune diseases or uncontrolled infections (as well as pregnancy or lactation). The germline CDR1 and CDR2 sequences are MNHEY and SVGAGI. Trimming took 7 bases from V and 5 from J, leaving 8 bases between them. The CDR3 consists of 11 residues. General observations from the study: Distinction of ophthalmopathy from stable hyperthyroidism by a 13-signature model reached about 87% sensitivity and 65% to 83% specificity. Blood also harbored most expanded thyroid clonotypes above 0.001 frequency.

RNA transcripts provided the template for amplifying TCR beta CDR3 regions. An opening RT-PCR round employed HTBI primers and preceded a second-round multiplex PCR. Using its own MiXCR run on the multiplex PCR reads, TCRdb lists one record per CDR3 protein. The sample has 900,000 to 1,200,000 distinct CDR3 sequences, about 36% seen once; the top ten hold 11%. The sequence was obtained from an adult man with Graves' hyperthyroidism. Source material: peripheral blood or thyroid tissue (not recorded which). The chain is built from TRBV6-5 and TRBJ2-5; no clear D gene. CDR3 sequence: CASNIGETQYF. The CDR3 DNA reads TGTGCCAGCAATATTGGGGAGACCCAGTACTTC.